The TCR beta chain described here comes from a study of blood T cell repertoires in COVID-19. As for the study in general: Italy, Spain and the United States were the sources of the convalescent and acute COVID-19 samples. T cells, B-cell-depleted T cells, or PBMCs supplied cDNA or gDNA.

Between the trimmed V and J ends, which lost 2 bases and 0 bases, there was a span of 16 bases. The CDR3 covers 17 residues. Germline CDR1 MNHEY, CDR2 SMNVEV (reference sequence). Participants had their cohort set by participant-reported clinical history. Original processing notes: Amplification of reference gene primers provided the estimated nucleated cell counts. Profiling relied on immunoSEQ multiplex PCR, and the TCRdb table lists in-frame clones only, not all of them. V and J calls and clone size are as listed in that table; D and trimming were resolved from the DNA. The table has hundreds of thousands of clones, around 85% seen once.

The chain joins TRBV27 to TRBJ1-2; tentative D call: TRBD1 (5 bases). The receptor was derived from a woman aged 35 to 49 with acute COVID-19. The sequenced sample was PBMCs or T cells enriched from blood (not recorded which). The CDR3 reads CASSLGPGIGTNYGYTF. In DNA form, the CDR3 reads TGTGCCAGCAGTTTAGGACCAGGGATTGGGACTAACTATGGCTACACCTTC.